There are a few counts of the clone carrying this TCR beta chain. Its matching antigen is unknown. Data came from immunoSEQ multiplex PCR; TCRdb stores just in-frame clones and leaves some out. The sample shows 2,000 to 2,500 clones, more than 25% of them seen only once. Germline V gene lookup returns CDR1 SGHAT and CDR2 FQDESV (reference sequence). The CDR3 length is 15 residues. J was trimmed by 5 bases and V by 5 bases; bases with no gene match: 7. The data belong to a study of T cells in narcolepsy. This TCR was sampled from a human donor with narcolepsy. The sequenced sample consisted of cultured CD4+ T cells from cerebrospinal fluid. V is TRBV11-1 and J is TRBJ2-5; 11 nucleotides agree with TRBD1. The CDR3 DNA reads as TGTGCCAGCAGCCTTGGACAGGGGGCGCAGGAGACCCAGTACTTC. It yields the protein CASSLGQGAQETQYF.